This T cell receptor beta chain emerged from a study of T cell repertoires in cytomegalovirus infection. CDR1 is LNHNV and CDR2 is YYDKDF in the germline V gene (reference sequence). This CDR3 contains 15 residues. Trimming cost V 1 base and J 6 bases, with 15 bases left between them. TCRdb itself ran the reads through MiXCR, one entry per CDR3 protein. This table holds about 350,000 distinct CDR3 sequences, approximately 35% found once. To note about this clonotype: What it recognizes is unknown.

V gene TRBV15 combines with J gene TRBJ1-2, with D uncertain. Sample: cultured PBMCs, taken from culture after CMV antigen stimulation. This TCR was sampled from a human donor in good health (CMV status not recorded). Some clones in this sample may be carry-over from other donors' samples. This CDR3 reads CATSRGDPSANGYTF. CDR3 DNA: TGTGCCACCAGCAGAGGTGACCCTTCGGCGAATGGCTACACCTTC.